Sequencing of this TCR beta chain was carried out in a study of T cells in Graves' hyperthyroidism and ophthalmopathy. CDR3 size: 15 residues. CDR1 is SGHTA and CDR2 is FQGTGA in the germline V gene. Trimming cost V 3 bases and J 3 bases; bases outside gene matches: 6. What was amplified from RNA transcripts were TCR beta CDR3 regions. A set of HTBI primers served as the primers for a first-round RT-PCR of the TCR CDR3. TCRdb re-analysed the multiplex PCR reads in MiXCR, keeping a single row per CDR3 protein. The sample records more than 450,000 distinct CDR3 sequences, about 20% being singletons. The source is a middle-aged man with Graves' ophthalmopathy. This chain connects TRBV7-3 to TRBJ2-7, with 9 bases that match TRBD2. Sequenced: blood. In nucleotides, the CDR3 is TGTGCCAGCAGCTTGGGTAGCGGGAGCATCTACGAGCAGTACTTC. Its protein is CASSLGSGSIYEQYF.